The sequence of this T cell receptor beta chain was determined in a study of shared clonotypes between healthy human individuals. Study outcomes and limitations: It was observed that roughly 5.4% of naive CD4 clonotypes were shared across a few donors.

In regard to this clone: The antigen is unknown.

V lost 1 base to trimming and J lost 5 bases, with 12 bases between them. CDR3 size: 14 residues. Germline V lookup: CDR1 SGHAT, CDR2 FQNNGV. The repertoire was sequenced with immunoSEQ multiplex PCR; TCRdb's copy has only in-frame clones and lacks some. The sample gives some 580,000 clones, 97% of which show up once; around 0.057% is in the top ten. The V and J genes are TRBV11-2 and TRBJ2-7; tentative D call: TRBD1 (6 bases). The source of this sequence is a woman aged 30 to 39 in good health. The sample consisted of naive CD4+ T cells sorted from blood. The sample's subset: CD45RA+ positively selected. CDR3: CASSLAAGVNEQYF. As DNA, the CDR3 is TGTGCCAGCAGCTTAGCGGCAGGGGTCAACGAGCAGTACTTC.